This entry features one TCR beta chain sequence. The CDR3 has 13 amino acids. Germline V gives CDR1 WNHNN, CDR2 SYGVQD (reference sequence). V lost 2 bases, J lost 3 bases, and 7 bases lay in between. The data originate from a study of T cell responses to AZD1222 COVID-19 vaccine. Generated by immunoSEQ multiplex PCR, the TCRdb table keeps only in-frame clones and is missing some. The table lists about 110,000 clones, over 80% of them singletons. This TCR was sampled from an adult in good health. This sample comprised peripheral blood, obtained on day 0 of AZD1222 vaccination. V gene TRBV10-1 combines with J gene TRBJ1-1, with D hard to call. CDR3 amino acids: CASSETGYTEAFF. CDR3 DNA: TGCGCCAGCAGTGAGACCGGGTACACTGAAGCTTTCTTT.